This entry lists 20 T cell receptor beta chains sequenced from one sample in a study of blood T cell repertoires in COVID-19. This table comes from immunoSEQ multiplex PCR, and its TCRdb copy is limited to in-frame clones, with some not included. The sample shows 80,000 to 90,000 clones, around nine tenths of them seen only once. Sample: peripheral blood. These TCRs come from a man aged 60 to 69 with acute or convalescent COVID-19.

In its sample, this clone was seen once. The chain employs TRBV5-1 and TRBJ2-3, with a tentative D call TRBD1 (7 bases). This CDR3 contains 14 residues. Germline V CDR1 and CDR2: SGHRS, YFSETQ. The germline V and J ends were trimmed by 5 bases and 6 bases, with 16 bases remaining between them. The CDR3 protein is CASSMEGAKDTQYF. The DNA for the CDR3 is TGCGCCAGCAGTATGGAGGGGGCAAAGGATACGCAGTATTTT.

V is TRBV20-1 and J is TRBJ1-4; D unresolved. From germline, CDR1 is DFQATT and CDR2 SNEGSKA (reference sequence). V gave up 3 bases and J gave up 0 bases, with 14 bases separating them. The CDR3 totals 16 residues. The CDR3 DNA follows: TGCAGTGCTAGTAGTCCGCGCACTTCAACTAATGAAAAACTGTTTTTT. Its translation: CSASSPRTSTNEKLFF.

The chain couples TRBV19 to TRBJ1-5, with 11 bases aligning to TRBD1. The germline CDR1 and CDR2 sequences are LNHDA and SQIVND (reference sequence). CDR3 length: 15 residues. V lost 6 bases to trimming and J lost 1 base; unmatched junction nucleotides: 2. The DNA of the CDR3 is TGTGCCAGTAGCTGGGACAGGGGGAGCAATCAGCCCCAGCATTTT. The encoded protein is CASSWDRGSNQPQHF.

The chain uses TRBV5-6 and TRBJ2-7; 8 bases are shared with TRBD2. The CDR3 is 15 residues long. The V gene end was trimmed by 5 bases and the J gene end by 1 base; junction bases not matched to a gene: 8. Germline values: CDR1 SGHDT, CDR2 YYEEEE. The CDR3 DNA follows: TGTGCCAGCAGTTCTTCCGGGGGGGCGTCCTACGAGCAGTACTTC. Translation: CASSSSGGASYEQYF.

The chain links TRBV11-2 to TRBJ1-1, with D hard to call. Trimming took off 5 bases at V and 1 base at J, with 11 bases between the two ends. The CDR3 runs to 14 residues. CDR1 is SGHAT, CDR2 FQNNGV, per germline. The CDR3 loop is CASSHNSGNTEAFF. As DNA, the CDR3 is TGTGCCAGCAGCCATAACAGCGGGAACACTGAAGCTTTCTTT.

The CDR3 here is CASSEGQGVRERLFF. The CDR3 DNA sequence: TGCGCCAGCAGTGAGGGTCAGGGAGTGCGGGAGCGGCTGTTTTTT. This chain joins TRBV10-2 and TRBJ1-4; TRBD1 is a possible D gene (5 bases). CDR1 is WSHSY and CDR2 is SAAADI in the germline V gene. V was trimmed by 2 bases and J by 14 bases, leaving 21 bases between them. This CDR3 contains 15 residues.

The chain uses TRBV7-2 and TRBJ2-1, with D possibly matching TRBD1 (6 bases). Trimming left V 4 bases short and J 7 bases short, with 14 bases between. CDR1 SGHTA and CDR2 FQGNSA come from the germline V gene. The CDR3 loop spans 14 amino acids. The chain's CDR3 is CASSYRDWENEQFF. CDR3 DNA sequence: TGTGCCAGCAGCTACAGGGATTGGGAGAATGAGCAGTTCTTC.

The chain uses TRBV4-3 and TRBJ2-2; possible D gene TRBD2, 7 bases. The V gene lost 4 bases and the J gene lost 5 bases, with 17 bases spanning the gap. Germline CDR1 is LGHNA and CDR2 is YSLEER. The CDR3 loop spans 16 amino acids. The CDR3 DNA sequence: TGCGCCAGCAGCCCTGAGGGGGGGTGGAGGACCGGGGAGCTGTTTTTT. It codes for CASSPEGGWRTGELFF.

The chain links TRBV5-6 to TRBJ1-6; D unclear. CDR1 and CDR2 from the germline V gene are SGHDT and YYEEEE. The CDR3 is made up of 16 amino acids. Trimming cost V 0 bases and J 9 bases, with 16 bases left between them. CDR3: CASSLVQRYGISPLHF. The CDR3 DNA follows: TGTGCCAGCAGCTTGGTCCAGAGATACGGGATTTCACCCCTCCACTTT.

The V call is TRBV21-1, the J call TRBJ1-5; TRBD1 is taken as the D call from the table, unchecked against the DNA. TRBV21-1 is a listed pseudogene. The CDR3 extends over 17 amino acids. The CDR3 DNA is TGTGCCAGCAGCAAAGAGGGACCGGGACACCAAAATCAGCCCCAGCATTTT. Its protein is CASSKEGPGHQNQPQHF.

J is TRBJ1-4 and V is TRBV10-3; 7 bases fit TRBD1. Germline V lookup: CDR1 ENHRY, CDR2 SYGVKD. CDR3 size: 14 residues. J lost 8 bases, V lost 3 bases, and 6 bases had no gene match. This CDR3 is CAISDGRGTEKLFF. DNA of the CDR3: TGTGCCATCAGTGATGGCAGGGGGACGGAAAAACTGTTTTTT.

This clone was seen once. The chain links TRBV6-5 to TRBJ1-1; 7 bases match TRBD1. The junction had 11 bases not matched to a gene; V was cut back by 0 bases and J by 10 bases. The germline gives CDR1 MNHEY, CDR2 SVGAGI. The CDR3 is 15 residues long. The DNA of the CDR3 is TGTGCCAGCAGTTACTCGTCAGGGGGAACGACAGGAGCTTTCTTT. It is translated as CASSYSSGGTTGAFF.

The chain uses TRBV5-1 and TRBJ1-2; no clear D gene. Germline V gives CDR1 SGHRS, CDR2 YFSETQ. V was trimmed by 3 bases and J by 2 bases, leaving 14 bases between them. The CDR3 has 15 amino acids. CDR3 region: CASSSALAGNYGYTF. Written as DNA, the CDR3 is TGCGCCAGCAGCTCGGCGTTGGCAGGCAACTATGGCTACACCTTC.

This chain uses TRBV19 with TRBJ1-1; 7 bases line up with TRBD1. CDR1 and CDR2 from the germline V gene are LNHDA and SQIVND (reference sequence). With 5 bases clipped from V and 5 bases from J, the junction kept 8 bases outside the gene matches. This CDR3 is 14 amino acids long. CDR3 amino acids: CASSGTEVRTEAFF. The CDR3, as DNA: TGTGCCAGTAGTGGGACAGAGGTTAGAACTGAAGCTTTCTTT.

The chain is built from TRBV6-5 and TRBJ2-5; 8 positions agree with TRBD2. The CDR3 is 13 amino acids. From germline, CDR1 is MNHEY and CDR2 SVGAGI. V lost 5 bases and J lost 7; bases outside the gene matches: 6. CDR3 loop: CASSRSGVGTQYF. CDR3 DNA sequence: TGTGCCAGCAGTCGTAGCGGGGTGGGGACCCAGTACTTC.

CDR3 residues: CASAAGTGGTKETQYF. CDR3 coding DNA: TGTGCCAGTGCTGCCGGGACAGGGGGGACCAAGGAGACCCAGTACTTC. The chain joins TRBV2 to TRBJ2-5; 11 nucleotides align to TRBD1. This CDR3 is built from 16 residues. CDR1 is SNHLY, CDR2 FYNNEI, per germline. Unmatched junction bases numbered 14, after V lost 9 bases and J lost 5 bases.

This clone was detected a few times. This chain joins TRBV5-5 and TRBJ1-1; D call uncertain. Trimming stripped 3 bases from V and 1 base from J, with 13 bases between. The length of the CDR3 is 15 residues. Germline values: CDR1 SGHKS, CDR2 YYEKEE (reference sequence). The DNA of the CDR3 is TGTGCCAGCAGCTCCCATGGGCAGGAGAACACTGAAGCTTTCTTT. Encoded protein: CASSSHGQENTEAFF.

V and J are TRBV27 and TRBJ1-5; TRBD1 is a possible D gene (6 bases). The CDR3 extends over 14 amino acids. Germline-derived CDR1 and CDR2 are MNHEY and SMNVEV (reference sequence). V was pared by 4 bases and J by 6 bases, with 13 bases between. CDR3 in amino acids: CASSSTTGSQPQHF. The CDR3 nucleotides are TGTGCCAGCAGTTCCACCACAGGGTCTCAGCCCCAGCATTTT.

The rearrangement joins TRBV2 to TRBJ1-1; possible D gene TRBD1, 6 bases. V was pared by 2 bases and J by 2 bases, with 9 bases between. The CDR3 covers 14 residues. The germline gives CDR1 SNHLY, CDR2 FYNNEI. Here the CDR3 DNA reads TGTGCCAGCAGTGAATTAGGGGGAAACACTGAAGCTTTCTTT. Its protein is CASSELGGNTEAFF.

The CDR3 loop reads CASSQDGQYGYTF. The DNA of the CDR3 is TGCGCCAGCAGCCAAGACGGACAGTATGGCTACACCTTC. V and J are TRBV4-3 and TRBJ1-2, with D perhaps matching TRBD1 (6 bases). V was trimmed by 0 bases and J by 5 bases, leaving 7 bases between them. The germline gives CDR1 LGHNA, CDR2 YSLEER. The CDR3 spans 13 residues.